This TCR beta chain emerged from a study of post-analysis software for immune sequencing data. Overall study context: Some patients lacked subtype; others had relapsing-remitting, secondary progressive or progressive-relapsing disease. Study conclusions and caveats: Five TRBV segments were more frequent in patients than controls; TRBV5-6, TRBV5-1 and TRBV20-1 belonged to this group. For normalized Chao1 diversity, multiple sclerosis patients scored significantly lower than controls did. The F measure placed samples prepared in the same batch into strongly shared clusters.

The CDR3 is 19 amino acids. Germline V lookup: CDR1 WSHSY, CDR2 SAAADI. The junction had 15 bases not matched to a gene; V was cut back by 3 bases and J by 4 bases. About this clonotype itself: As yet, its antigen is unknown.

Sequencing libraries made from TCR beta cDNA carried unique molecular identifiers. It was from roughly 1.1 to 9.2 million T cells that some 460,000 cDNA molecules came. TCRdb used MiXCR to reprocess the PCR reads, holding one entry per CDR3 protein. The sample holds about half a million distinct CDR3 sequences, about a third seen once. Input material: blood. The source is a girl under 18 with multiple sclerosis. The V call is TRBV10-2, the J call TRBJ2-3; 11 bases fit TRBD2. CDR3 DNA: TGCGCCAGCAGTGAAGGGTGGGCTAGCGGGGGGACCATGGCAGATACGCAGTATTTT. Translated, it gives CASSEGWASGGTMADTQYF.